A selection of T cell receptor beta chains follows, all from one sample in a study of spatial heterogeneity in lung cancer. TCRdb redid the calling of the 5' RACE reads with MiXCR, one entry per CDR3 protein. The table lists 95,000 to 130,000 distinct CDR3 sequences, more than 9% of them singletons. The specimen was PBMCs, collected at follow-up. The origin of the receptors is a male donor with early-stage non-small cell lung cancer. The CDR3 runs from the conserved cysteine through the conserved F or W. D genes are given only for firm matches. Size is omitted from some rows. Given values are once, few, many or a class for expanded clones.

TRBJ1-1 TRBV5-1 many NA TGCGCCAGCAGCCTCCTCGGGGATTCTCTGAACACTGAAGCTTTCTTT CASSLLGDSLNTEAFF
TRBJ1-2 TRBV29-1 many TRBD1 TGCAGCGTTGTGGGACCGGGACAGGGGTATGGCTACACCTTC CSVVGPGQGYGYTF
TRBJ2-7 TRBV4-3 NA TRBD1 TGCGCCAGCAGCGCCGTAGGACAGGGTGGCGAGCAGTACTTC CASSAVGQGGEQYF
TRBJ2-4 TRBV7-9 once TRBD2 TGTGCCAGCAGCTTAGTCCGGGGGGAGGACATTCAGTACTTC CASSLVRGEDIQYF
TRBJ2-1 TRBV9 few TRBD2 TGTGCCAGCAGCGTAGGTAGCGGGGGGCACAATGAGCAGTTCTTC CASSVGSGGHNEQFF
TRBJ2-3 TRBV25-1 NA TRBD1 TGTGCCAGCAGACAGGGGATTAGCACAGATACGCAGTATTTT CASRQGISTDTQYF
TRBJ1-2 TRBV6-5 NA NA TGTGCCAGCAGACCCCAGGAGGGAGGCTATGGCTACACCTTC CASRPQEGGYGYTF
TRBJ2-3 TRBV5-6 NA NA TGTGCCAGCAGCCAGGCTGGAGGGGGTAGAGATACGCAGTATTTT CASSQAGGGRDTQYF
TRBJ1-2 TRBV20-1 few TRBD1 TGCAGTGCTAAGACTGCTTCGGGACAGGGCAACTATGGCTACACCTTC CSAKTASGQGNYGYTF
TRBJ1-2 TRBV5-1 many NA TGCGCCAGCAGCTATGGAACAGGGACCTATGGCTACACCTTC CASSYGTGTYGYTF
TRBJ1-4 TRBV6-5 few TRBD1 TGTGCCAGCAGATTTCCGGGACAGCCTCTGTTTTTT CASRFPGQPLFF
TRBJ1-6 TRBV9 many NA TGTGCCAGCAGCCTTCAAGGGGGTGGATCACCCCTCCACTTT CASSLQGGGSPLHF
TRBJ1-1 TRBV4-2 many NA TGTGCCAGCAGCCAAGAAAGGAACACTGAAGCTTTCTTT CASSQERNTEAFF
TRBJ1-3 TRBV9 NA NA TGTGCCAGCAGTATACAGGGTAACGATGGAAACACCATATATTTT CASSIQGNDGNTIYF
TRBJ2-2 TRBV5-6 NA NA TGTGCCAGCAGCCTCGGAGCCAGCACCGGGGAGCTGTTTTTT CASSLGASTGELFF
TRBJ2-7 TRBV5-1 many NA TGCGCCAGCAGCTTGGAGGTCAAGAACGAGCAGTACTTC CASSLEVKNEQYF
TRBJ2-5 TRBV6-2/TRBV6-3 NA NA TGTGCCAGCAGTTACTCGATCCTGGCAGGGCGAGAGACCCAGTACTTC CASSYSILAGRETQYF
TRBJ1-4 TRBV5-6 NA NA TGTGCCAGCAGTTTGGGACGCGAAAAACTGTTTTTT CASSLGREKLFF
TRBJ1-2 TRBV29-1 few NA TGCAGCGTGGCCCAGGGAGTAGGCTATGGCTACACCTTC CSVAQGVGYGYTF
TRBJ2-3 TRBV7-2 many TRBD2 TGTGCCAGCAGCTCGAGCGGGGGAGGTGATACGCAGTATTTT CASSSSGGGDTQYF
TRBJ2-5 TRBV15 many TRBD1 TGTGCCACCAGCAGAGTTATAGGGACAGGGCAAGAGACCCAGTACTTC CATSRVIGTGQETQYF
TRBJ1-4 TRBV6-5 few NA TGTGCCAGCAGTTACCAACAGGGTCTGGAGGAAAAACTGTTTTTT CASSYQQGLEEKLFF
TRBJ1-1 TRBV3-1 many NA TGTGCCAGCAGCCAAGCGAGTGGGGGGTTTGAAGCTTTCTTT CASSQASGGFEAFF
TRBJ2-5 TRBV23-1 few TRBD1 TGCGCCAGCAGTCAATCGTACCAGGGGGCGTTTGAGACCCAGTACTTC CASSQSYQGAFETQYF
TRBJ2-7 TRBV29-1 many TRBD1 TGCAGCGTTGGACTCGGGACAGGGAAAAACGAGCAGTACTTC CSVGLGTGKNEQYF
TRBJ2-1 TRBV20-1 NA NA TGCAGTGCCCCCACCCAGGGTTCCAGGAATGAGCAGTTCTTC CSAPTQGSRNEQFF
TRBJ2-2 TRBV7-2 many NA TGTGCCAGCAGCCCGCAACCGACCGGAACCGGGGAGCTGTTTTTT CASSPQPTGTGELFF
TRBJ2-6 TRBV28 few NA TGTGCCAGCAGTCCCCCCCAGGCGGGCGGCTCTGGGGCCAACGTCCTGACTTTC CASSPPQAGGSGANVLTF
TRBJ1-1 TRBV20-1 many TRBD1 TGCAGTGCTAAAGCCCCCAGGGGGCAGAACACTGAAGCTTTCTTT CSAKAPRGQNTEAFF
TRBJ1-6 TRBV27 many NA TGTGCCAGCAGTTCTTATGGAGCGGTTTATAATTCACCCCTCCACTTT CASSSYGAVYNSPLHF
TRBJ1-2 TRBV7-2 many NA TGTGCCAGCAGCCTACAGGGACTCTATGGCTACACCTTC CASSLQGLYGYTF
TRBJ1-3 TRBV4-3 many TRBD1 TGCGCCAGCAGCCAAGATCAGGGGGAGGCGGGAAACACCATATATTTT CASSQDQGEAGNTIYF
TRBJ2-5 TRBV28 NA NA TGTGCCAGCAGTTCACAGGGTTGGGAGACCCAGCACTTC CASSSQGWETQHF
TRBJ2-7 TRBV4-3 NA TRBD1 TGCGCCAGCAGCCAAGATCGACAGGGCAACCGAGAGCAGTACTTC CASSQDRQGNREQYF
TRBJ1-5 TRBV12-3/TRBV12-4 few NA TGTGCCAGCAGGGAGAGGGACACATATCAGCCCCAGCATTTT CASRERDTYQPQHF
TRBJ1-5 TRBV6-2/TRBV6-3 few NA TGTGCCAGCAGTGGGATCGGGAGGCCCCAGCATTTT CASSGIGRPQHF
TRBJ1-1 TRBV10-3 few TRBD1 TGTGCCATCAGTGAGTCCGGGACAGCGAACACTGAAGCTTTCTTT CAISESGTANTEAFF
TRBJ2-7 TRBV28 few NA TGTGCCAGCACCCGAAGCTCCTACGAGCAGTACTTC CASTRSSYEQYF
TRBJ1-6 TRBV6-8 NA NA TGTGCCAGCAGTTACGGGGCCAATTCACCCCTCCACTTT CASSYGANSPLHF
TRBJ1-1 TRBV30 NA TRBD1 TGTGCCTGGAGTCCCCGCAGGGGGCTCATGAACACTGAAGCTTTCTTT CAWSPRRGLMNTEAFF
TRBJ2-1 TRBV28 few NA TGTGCCAGCAGTTTTGAAAACTCTGAGTTCTTC CASSFENSEFF